Below, 6 T cell receptor beta chains from the same sample are listed, as sequenced in a study of PD-1 blockade in classical Hodgkin lymphoma. Profiling relied on immunoSEQ multiplex PCR, and the TCRdb table lists in-frame clones only, not all of them. The table lists approximately 110,000 clones, around 90% of them singletons. Indicated time point: cycle 4 day 1 (C4D1), after 6 weeks of nivolumab. Every patient had relapsed following autologous stem cell transplantation, and cohorts differed in brentuximab vedotin exposure. The starting material was peripheral blood mononuclear cells (PBMCs), obtained before the fourth cycle of nivolumab. Source of these receptors: a human donor with classical Hodgkin lymphoma.

This chain links TRBV19 with TRBJ1-2, with no clear D. Germline V gene data show CDR1 as LNHDA and CDR2 as SQIVND (reference sequence). This CDR3 comprises 14 residues. V lost 8 bases and J 0 bases, leaving 13 bases between the germline ends. The DNA of the CDR3 is TGTGCCAGTCGCCCCGACGGGGCTAACTATGGCTACACCTTC. Translation gives CASRPDGANYGYTF.

The gene calls are TRBV27 and TRBJ1-5, with D unclear. CDR1 is MNHEY and CDR2 is SMNVEV in the germline V gene (reference sequence). The CDR3 is 13 amino acids. Deletions cut 4 bases from V and 0 bases from J, with 4 bases between. The DNA for the CDR3 is TGTGCCAGCAGTTCGGATAGCAATCAGCCCCAGCATTTT. It translates to CASSSDSNQPQHF.

This sequence joins TRBV18 and TRBJ2-7, with TRBD1 matching 8 bases. This CDR3 region has 16 residues. The V gene end was trimmed by 6 bases and the J gene end by 3 bases; junction bases not matched to a gene: 13. Looked up from germline, CDR1 is KGHSH and CDR2 is LQKENI. The CDR3 coding sequence is TGTGCCAGCTCCCTCAGATCAGGGGGCGATTTCTACGAGCAGTACTTC. Its protein product is CASSLRSGGDFYEQYF.

This sequence joins TRBV27 and TRBJ2-3, with a tentative D call TRBD1 (5 bases). Germline assignment: CDR1 MNHEY and CDR2 SMNVEV (reference sequence). Trimming removed 6 bases from V and 0 bases from J, with 10 bases in between. The CDR3 has 14 amino acids. CDR3 DNA sequence: TGTGCCAGCAGCTTTACAGGTAGCACAGATACGCAGTATTTT. Residues: CASSFTGSTDTQYF.

The CDR3 coding sequence is TGTGCCAGCAGCAAAGAGGGGGGTCTGACGGGTGAAAAACTGTTTTTT. It translates to CASSKEGGLTGEKLFF. The rearrangement links TRBV21-1 to TRBJ1-4. TRBV21-1 is labeled a pseudogene. This CDR3 spans 16 amino acids.

J is TRBJ2-7 and V is TRBV14; the D gene is possibly TRBD2 (5 bases). Germline CDR1 SGHDN, CDR2 FVKESK. The CDR3 contains 12 residues. Trimming removed 1 base at V and 6 bases at J, with 7 bases between. The CDR3 DNA is TGTGCCAGCAGCCAAGTCCGGGGCGAGCAGTACTTC. It specifies CASSQVRGEQYF.